This T cell receptor (beta chain) originates from a study of cytomegalovirus exposure and HLA in healthy donors (dated by TCRdb to between 2016 and 2019). Describing the broader study: According to an earlier analysis of 450 to 650 of the donors, about 179 million T cells yielded 90 million to 140 million unique TCR beta sequences and approximately 300 Gb of sequence data. An early release that covered approximately 600 HLA-typed donors contained approximately 320 gigabases of sequencing data and tens of millions of unique TCR sequences. Among the approximately 430 genotyped donors, approximately 76% belonged to the genetic ancestry cluster associated with self-reported Caucasian donors. The study was designed to test whether signatures of past pathogen exposure could be identified by cataloging public T cell receptors. Using immunosequencing, the study profiled T cell repertoires from fewer than 850 subjects and related those repertoires to cytomegalovirus serostatus. A separate validation cohort of over a hundred different subjects was used in addition to the roughly 700-subject first cohort. The study combined high-throughput TCR immunosequencing, statistical association of individual TCRs with disease status, and machine learning to predict cytomegalovirus infection status. In a later analysis, previously published TCR beta repertoires from several hundred donors were re-analyzed and high-resolution HLA genotyping was added so that TCR occurrence patterns could be studied. Rather than using new phenotypic data, the later analysis identified candidate immune exposures from TCR beta sequences and from how often those sequences occurred across donors. In an earlier analysis of several hundred of the donors, high-throughput TCR beta sequencing was used to judge whether each TCR beta V gene segment behaved as functional or pseudogenic. Alongside the repertoire data, information on donor age, sex, ethnicity and CMV serostatus was compiled. In a later genetic analysis, genome-wide SNP genotypes for about 60% of the 666 donors were used, and that subset was treated as a discovery cohort. All discovery cohort repertoires had been generated on a single sequencing platform. Both class I and class II loci were covered by HLA typing, at four-digit resolution. Typing coverage varied by locus: about 629-630 donors for A, B, C, DRB1 and DQB1; some 520 for DQA1; 606 for DPA1; some 470 for DPB1. Several DR-DQ haplotypes were handled as single units for association and clustering, since linkage in the cohort was strong. Across approximately 400 genotyped donors of the cohort, an average of 235,054 unique TCR beta nucleotide sequences per donor were sequenced, and roughly a sixth of those sequences were non-productive. The full study reports these points: Several of the top co-occurrence clusters appeared to be linked to parvovirus B19, influenza, CMV and Epstein-Barr virus, according to a later analysis. In vitro tests confirmed that a few of the cytomegalovirus-associated TCR beta chains recognize cytomegalovirus antigens. A group of highly shared sequence variants was considered likely to be a technical artifact of the sequencing pipeline. In a later analysis, HLA-associated TCR beta chains showed more clonal expansion and lower generation probabilities than non-associated chains that were equally common. For the cohort, immune exposure information was limited to CMV serostatus. A later analysis found that most CMV-associated TCR beta chains appeared HLA-restricted, with HLA associations seemingly driven largely by CMV exposure. A later analysis associated approximately 17,000 TCR beta sequences with specific HLA alleles at a false discovery rate of 0.05. A further reported finding was that TCR beta sequences accurately predicted the HLA-A and HLA-B alleles for most subjects in the first cohort. Across donors, most TCR sequences were observed very rarely, whereas some public TCRs were present in many individuals. Broadly in line with IMGT annotations, most TCR beta V segments showed up in productive rearrangements about 87% or about 30% of the time in an earlier analysis of approximately 600 of the donors. Assigning TCR associations to individual alleles was difficult when HLA alleles, especially DR and DQ, strongly co-occurred. Because counts were too low, roughly 16 rarely observed V segments, including chromosome 9 orphons, were left out of the earlier analysis of 587 of the donors. The study gave a list of some 150 TCR beta chains associated with cytomegalovirus. In a later analysis, TCR association rates were found to vary across HLA loci, with the most associated TCRs seen for DRB1 alleles and the fewest for HLA-C alleles. An association between a missense DCLRE1C variant and V-gene and J-gene trimming of TCR beta chains was found in a later genetic analysis and replicated in an independent cohort. Linkage disequilibrium might explain the correlated functional status among segregating V segments, but an unknown experimental factor could not be ruled out. Compared with the approximately 670-donor mean, donors in an Asian-associated ancestry cluster had fewer N-insertions in productive TCRs, according to a later genetic analysis. In this cohort, only TCR beta chains were sequenced, and detectable features were limited by the absence of alpha or paired-chain data. HLA typing was unavailable for some donors at each locus, so association tests used only the typed subset. Some IMGT-functional V segments, including TRBV6-2 and TRBV6-3, could not be distinguished by the 87-base-pair reads and were therefore excluded. Sequencing depth was assumed to be roughly uniform across donors in the presence/absence analyses, though that assumption may not hold. In both the original and validation cohorts, the classifier was reported to diagnose cytomegalovirus status with high specificity and sensitivity. It was suggested by the authors that the approach could potentially be generalized to other disease states and immunological phenotypes.

The CDR3 numbers 15 residues from cysteine through phenylalanine. Only the CDR3 DNA stays, 45 bases, in frame from base 1. Trimmed from V: 3 bases; trimmed from J: 7 bases; junction bases lacking a gene match: 9. Taken from the germline V gene, the CDR1 and CDR2 loops are SGHTA and FQGNSA. The cohort was made up of hundreds of healthy bone marrow donors. Cohort members were all nominally healthy when sampled, although unrecorded immune exposures were likely present. The donor was CMV seropositive and was included in the group of 250 to 350 seropositive cohort members. Every donor gave a peripheral blood sample, and the peripheral blood mononuclear cells from that sample were used for TCR beta sequencing. The Qiagen DNeasy Blood Extraction Kit was used to extract genomic DNA from the blood cell samples. The method behind the library was the immunoSEQ multiplex PCR assay. For the multiplex PCR, a mixture combining 60 forward primers for TCR Vbeta segments and 13 reverse primers for TCR Jbeta segments was used. The CDR3 region of rearranged TCR beta genes was amplified from genomic DNA with a multiplex PCR assay. Amplified TCR beta libraries were sequenced as 87-base-pair reads on the Illumina HiSeq System. The study's own analysis went as follows. A later analysis counted some 74 million unique TCR beta chains across the 500 to 850 repertoires, and around 12 million of these chains were shared by at least two donors. Raw reads were error-corrected and collapsed into unique sequences with a nearest-neighbor algorithm that merged closely related sequences to remove PCR and sequencing errors. Alignment of CDR3 sequences to IMGT reference sequences was used to assign V, D and J gene segments. For a sequence to be retained, a match of at least six nucleotides to both a V gene segment and a J gene segment was required. Rearrangements were classified as productive when the CDR3 lacked stop codons and remained in frame with V and J, and all other rearrangements were classified as non-productive. CDR3 was defined by IMGT convention, running from the second conserved V-encoded cysteine to the conserved J-encoded phenylalanine. In an earlier analysis of around 540 of the donors, sequences lacking an unambiguous match to a single V gene segment were excluded. In an earlier analysis of some 590 of the donors, a V segment was called functional when productive rearrangements were above 56.7%, and segregating when the standard deviation between donors exceeded 5%. A statistical classification framework was built for diagnosing cytomegalovirus status from the catalog of TCR beta chain sequences. In a later analysis, TCR nucleotide sequences were compared against IMGT/GENE-DB human TR gene sequences so that V and J genes could be assigned. The TCRdist pipeline was used in a later analysis to assign CDR3 sequences and most-parsimonious VDJ recombination scenarios. In a later analysis, each TCR beta chain was defined by its CDR3 amino acid sequence together with its V-gene family, and reads without a unique V-gene family were excluded. In a later analysis, a few hundred highly shared, low-generation-probability nucleotide sequences were removed to address suspected cross-contamination and a sequencing artifact. In a later analysis, a clonal expansion index for each public chain was calculated from normalized within-repertoire ranks of inferred template counts. In a later analysis, generation probabilities were computed using a VDJ recombination model fitted to out-of-frame rearrangements, and the results were checked against IGoR. Hypergeometric tests were used in a later analysis to score TCR-TCR, TCR-HLA and TCR-CMV co-occurrence, with a repertoire-size bias correction applied to the TCR pairs. In a later analysis, false discovery rates were estimated by permuting HLA or CMV assignments 20 times. In a later analysis, co-occurring TCRs were grouped using DBSCAN, with TCRdist sequence similarity added in when clustering inside HLA-allele-positive subsets. Repertoires with fewer than 30,000 or more than 120,000 public chains, plus five repertoires with anomalous nucleotide sharing, were excluded from co-occurrence clustering. TCRdb's version of the immuneACCESS table is confined to in-frame rearrangements and falls short of the full clone set. An unresolved V gene accounts for under half of the shortfall where checked; the remainder is of unknown origin. V and J calls and clone size are those listed in that table; D and trimming were worked out from the DNA. This sample is represented by over 75,000 clones; 65% to 80% of them were singletons. The leading ten clones occupy 16% of the sample.

In regard to this clone: Its target antigen remains unknown. No base-level quality is on record; no much larger clone is a single base apart.

The chain couples TRBV7-2 to TRBJ1-2; TRBD1 aligns with 9 central bases. Source material: PBMCs. The clonotype comes from a man in his sixties in good health and CMV-seropositive. The DNA reads as follows: TGTGCCAGCAGCTTCAGCGGACAGGGGATGAGTGGCTACACCTTC. It encodes CASSFSGQGMSGYTF.